This TCR beta chain was observed in a study of vaccination and CD4 T cells after COVID-19. Sample treatment: approximately 9-day PBMC culture with coronavirus spike peptide pools or control peptides (ViraFEST assay). ViraFEST used peptide pools to expand antigen-specific T cells before TCR sequencing. The CDR3 has 16 amino acids. Germline values: CDR1 LNHNV, CDR2 YYDKDF (reference sequence). The J segment lost 12 bases and the V segment lost 0 bases, leaving 10 bases of the junction unmatched. The Oncomine TCR Beta short-read assay was applied to DNA of cultured CD4+ T cells. In TCRdb, the PCR reads were re-called with MiXCR into one record per CDR3 protein. The sample lists more than 7,500 distinct CDR3 sequences, roughly 50% occurring once. On this clonotype itself: Its antigen is unidentified.

Sample: CD4+ T cells from blood, cultured in vitro. The receptor comes from a human donor who had recovered from COVID-19. The chain links TRBV15 to TRBJ1-6; 8 bases agree with TRBD1. The CDR3 sequence: CATSRDPGQGGLPLHF. In nucleotides, the CDR3 is TGTGCCACCAGCAGAGACCCCGGACAGGGTGGACTACCCCTCCACTTT. The whole variable domain, remainder taken from reference TRBV15 and TRBJ1-6, is DAMVIQNPRYQVTQFGKPVTLSCSQTLNHNVMYWYQQKSSQAPKLLFHYYDKDFNNEADTPDNFQSRRPNTSFCFLDIRSPGLGDTAMYLCATSRDPGQGGLPLHFGNGTRLTVT.